This record concerns one T cell receptor (beta chain) sequence. The antigen remains undetermined. The data were taken from a study of cytomegalovirus exposure and HLA in healthy donors. PCR employed 60 Vbeta and 13 Jbeta primers. TCRdb's table, derived via immunoSEQ multiplex PCR, lists solely in-frame clones and lacks some. The sample carries a few hundred thousand clones, over 60% recorded once. Germline V gene data show CDR1 as SGHVS and CDR2 as FQNEAQ. The CDR3 loop spans 17 amino acids. Trimming at V came to 6 bases and at J to 5 bases, leaving 16 bases not matched to a gene. General study results and limits: Many donors shared some public TCRs, even though most TCR sequences were rare. CMV serostatus stood as the only immune exposure information on hand. As a later analysis showed, several of the most significant clusters appeared to be linked to common viral pathogens. Researchers reported in a later analysis that a missense DCLRE1C variant was tied to TCR beta V- and J-gene trimming.

This TCR was recovered from a man between 18 and 29 years old in good health and CMV-seronegative. The sequenced sample was PBMCs. The chain is built from TRBV7-8 and TRBJ2-5; 9 nucleotides match TRBD1. The CDR3 DNA reads TGTGCCAGCAGGGGTATAGCTCACAGGGGGCGAGGGGAGACCCAGTACTTC. This sequence encodes CASRGIAHRGRGETQYF.